This TCR beta chain originates from a study of shared clonotypes between healthy human individuals (dated by TCRdb to 2020 to 2022). At the level of the whole study: Three men and a couple of women, aged 18 to 49 years, made up the cohort. To estimate repertoire size and how much clonotype sharing occurs between individuals, the study deeply sequenced the blood TCR repertoires of a handful of healthy adults. Libraries were prepared and TCR repertoires were sequenced by different laboratories using diverse techniques, in order to increase sequencing depth and limit assay-specific biases. Each donor's leukapheresis produced roughly between roughly 0.85 and 10 billion PBMCs. For each donor, CD4 naive and CD4 memory were each run on three plates, CD8 naive on two plates, and CD8 memory on one plate. Overall study outcomes, separate from this receptor: Only blood was sampled, and tissue TCR repertoires likely differ from those in blood. Based on pairwise subsampling, the degree of clonotype sharing among donors was expected to be affected by sequencing depth. Incomplete sequencing was indicated by rarefaction of sorted-subset datasets, despite the large sequencing depth. The genetic and exposure-history diversity represented was limited by the small number of donors. Clonotypes shared by all four sorted-subset donors showed higher generation probabilities than non-shared clonotypes. Naive subsets generally had larger estimated clonotype richness than memory subsets did. Sharing across a few donors was observed for around 5% of naive CD4, over 3% of naive CD8, 2% to 2.5% of memory CD4, and 0.4% of memory CD8 clonotypes.

Using the deep immunoSEQ assay, multiplex PCR amplified TCR CDR3 regions from genomic DNA. Genomic DNA extracted from each cell subset was distributed evenly over all wells of several immunoSEQ 96-well plates, and each plate served as one replicate. For sorted subsets, approximately 210 ng of genomic DNA, equivalent to around 31,000 T cell genomes, went into each replicate PCR. Purified libraries were measured with a Qubit 3.0 fluorometer, size-checked on a Bioanalyzer 2100, and measured again with the KAPA Library Quantification kit. A separate single-read 150-cycle Illumina NextSeq 550 flow cell was used to sequence each immunoSEQ 96-well plate. As for how the authors treated the data: Because the immunoSEQ output held only junctional sequences and lacked quality scores, the filtering could not match the filtering applied to full-length reads. Sequences were annotated with PyIR, a Python wrapper for IgBLAST v1.9, and V/J genes and CDR3 were assigned using IMGT germline references. Reads with weak V/J assignments (E-value above 1e-6), missing CDR3, stop codons, out-of-frame junctions, or ambiguous translated residues were removed. V3J clonotypes were defined as sequences sharing the same inferred V gene, J gene, and CDR3 amino acid sequence. To compute the percentage overlap between repertoires, the number of shared unique clonotypes was divided by the size of the smaller repertoire. Richness of each repertoire was evaluated using RTK rarefaction, the Chao1 estimator, and Recon v2.1 estimates of unobserved clonotypes. For all TCRbeta clonotypes obtained by the gDNA method from several donors, generation probabilities were computed with OLGA. Here the immuneACCESS table is served through TCRdb, limited to in-frame sequences with V and J called. Missing clones are a known gap in these copies; in checked studies unresolved V genes cover under half, and the rest lacks a known reason. Clone size and V and J calls were adopted from that table, with D and trimming inferred from the DNA. The sample table records over 1.4 million clones; roughly 96% of these occur just once. The ten largest account for about 1% of the sample.

In regard to this clone: It has no known antigen specificity. No much larger clone is present one base from it, and per-base qualities are unavailable.

Reading the germline V gene gives CDR1 MNHEY and CDR2 SVGAGI. The CDR3 runs 14 amino acids, cysteine and phenylalanine included. Only the CDR3 portion is preserved as DNA: 42 bases, with reading frame beginning at the first base. V ends up 6 bases short and J 2 bases short, with an unmatched junction base count of 6. Donors were healthy HIV-negative adults with no recently reported acute infections or vaccinations. Every donor was a Caucasian adult living in Nashville, Tennessee, USA. CD4+ T cells were enriched by magnetic negative selection, after which naive cells were positively selected on CD45RA and the negative fraction was taken as the memory subset. Blood was collected by leukapheresis, and PBMCs were isolated by Ficoll-Histopaque density gradient centrifugation and then cryopreserved in liquid nitrogen vapor phase. Analytical flow cytometry was used to check the purity and quantity of each magnetically sorted T cell population. Genomic DNA was isolated from every sorted fraction and measured by UV absorbance on a Nanodrop 2000c.

The rearranged segments are TRBV6-5 and TRBJ2-5, and TRBD1 matches 7 of the central bases. Sequencing used naive CD4+ T cells sorted from blood. The meaning of the sample's cell subset or site label: CD45RA+ positively selected. This receptor was taken from a man between 25 and 39 years old in good health. The CDR3 loop reads CASSPGTAQETQYF. The nucleotide sequence is given as TGTGCCAGCAGCCCCGGGACAGCACAAGAGACCCAGTACTTC.